Listed below are T cell receptor beta chains from one sample, sequenced in a study of T cells in Graves' hyperthyroidism and ophthalmopathy. TCRdb passed the multiplex PCR reads through MiXCR, listing each CDR3 protein once. The sample carries hundreds of thousands of distinct CDR3 sequences, less than 45% recorded once. The sample taken for sequencing was peripheral blood or thyroid tissue (not recorded which). These receptors were obtained from an adult man with Graves' disease, either hyperthyroidism or ophthalmopathy (not recorded which). The CDR3 runs from the conserved cysteine through the conserved F or W.

v_gene: TRBV10-1
j_gene: TRBJ2-7
CDR3aa: CASSESTRAHREQYF

v_gene: TRBV7-9
j_gene: TRBJ2-7
CDR3aa: CASSYRDRASAYEQYF

v_gene: TRBV29-1
j_gene: TRBJ2-2
CDR3aa: CSVGPSNTGELFF

v_gene: TRBV7-2
j_gene: TRBJ1-5
CDR3aa: CASIPGLAQHF

v_gene: TRBV6-6
j_gene: TRBJ1-1
CDR3aa: CASSSYRVNTEAFF

v_gene: TRBV7-9
j_gene: TRBJ2-7
CDR3aa: CAWSAHYEQYF

v_gene: TRBV18
j_gene: TRBJ1-6
CDR3aa: CASSPGVGNPLHF

v_gene: TRBV7-2
j_gene: TRBJ2-7
CDR3aa: CASSPRQGPYEQYF

v_gene: TRBV2
j_gene: TRBJ1-6
CDR3aa: CASSQASEYSPLHF

v_gene: TRBV20-1
j_gene: TRBJ1-5
CDR3aa: CSARKDRAVEQPQHF

v_gene: TRBV29-1
j_gene: TRBJ2-7
CDR3aa: CSAGQGVTYEQYF

v_gene: TRBV2
j_gene: TRBJ2-7
CDR3aa: CASRADYPLMDEQYF

v_gene: TRBV9
j_gene: TRBJ2-2
CDR3aa: CASTPHPAGELFF

v_gene: TRBV5-5
j_gene: TRBJ1-3
CDR3aa: CASSQDRTGNTIYF

v_gene: TRBV7-3
j_gene: TRBJ2-7
CDR3aa: CASSFYICSASGGPDEQYF

v_gene: TRBV7-8
j_gene: TRBJ2-5
CDR3aa: CASSSTSRGETQYF

v_gene: TRBV29-1
j_gene: TRBJ2-2
CDR3aa: CSVAGGSGTGELFF

v_gene: TRBV2
j_gene: TRBJ2-7
CDR3aa: CASSGDRGDYEQHF

v_gene: TRBV10-3
j_gene: TRBJ1-1
CDR3aa: CAINPRTGTEAFF

v_gene: TRBV20-1
j_gene: TRBJ1-5
CDR3aa: CSATGIGQPQHF

v_gene: TRBV2
j_gene: TRBJ1-1
CDR3aa: CASSDLRGNTEAFF

v_gene: TRBV7-2
j_gene: TRBJ1-2
CDR3aa: CASSSFRDRVYGYTF

v_gene: TRBV5-1
j_gene: TRBJ1-6
CDR3aa: CASSMDGIYNSPLHF

v_gene: TRBV20-1
j_gene: TRBJ1-2
CDR3aa: CSASTAYRGNYGYTF

v_gene: TRBV7-9
j_gene: TRBJ2-7
CDR3aa: CASRERYEQYF

v_gene: TRBV29-1
j_gene: TRBJ1-5
CDR3aa: CSLVVGQPQHF

v_gene: TRBV20-1
j_gene: TRBJ2-5
CDR3aa: CSAGKLAGQETQYF

v_gene: TRBV5-1
j_gene: TRBJ1-5
CDR3aa: CASSDGTNQETQHF

v_gene: TRBV7-2
j_gene: TRBJ1-3
CDR3aa: CASSHNNRASGNTIYF

v_gene: TRBV29-1
j_gene: TRBJ2-5
CDR3aa: CSVEEELGETQYF

v_gene: TRBV7-4
j_gene: TRBJ2-7
CDR3aa: CASSLQAPSYEQYF

v_gene: TRBV11-2
j_gene: TRBJ1-2
CDR3aa: CASSLSTGTGYGYTF

v_gene: TRBV20-1
j_gene: TRBJ1-2
CDR3aa: CSAKDAGQANYGYTF

v_gene: TRBV6-5
j_gene: TRBJ2-7
CDR3aa: CASGSTAYEQYF

v_gene: TRBV10-3
j_gene: TRBJ1-5
CDR3aa: CAISRQANNQPQHF

v_gene: TRBV24-1
j_gene: TRBJ2-5
CDR3aa: CATSDGGQQETQYF

v_gene: TRBV7-2
j_gene: TRBJ1-1
CDR3aa: CASSPPTNTEAFF

v_gene: TRBV7-9
j_gene: TRBJ1-1
CDR3aa: CASSMAGNTEAFF

v_gene: TRBV29-1
j_gene: TRBJ2-2
CDR3aa: CSAGLLTGELFF

v_gene: TRBV7-9
j_gene: TRBJ1-2
CDR3aa: CASSLHGYGYTF

v_gene: TRBV7-2
j_gene: TRBJ1-5
CDR3aa: CASSLDRGRGQPQHF

v_gene: TRBV6-1
j_gene: TRBJ1-5
CDR3aa: CASRDAGVNQPQHF

v_gene: TRBV24-1
j_gene: TRBJ1-6
CDR3aa: CASSRYRVIGDSPLHF

v_gene: TRBV7-2
j_gene: TRBJ1-4
CDR3aa: CASSYGQGDNGEKLFF

v_gene: TRBV7-9
j_gene: TRBJ2-5
CDR3aa: CASSPRDRGPETQYF

v_gene: TRBV5-6
j_gene: TRBJ1-5
CDR3aa: CASSLVGTGPQHF

v_gene: TRBV29-1
j_gene: TRBJ1-6
CDR3aa: CSTGTGISPLHF

v_gene: TRBV10-3
j_gene: TRBJ1-3
CDR3aa: CAISGPIQGAGNTIYF

v_gene: TRBV12-3/TRBV12-4
j_gene: TRBJ1-5
CDR3aa: CASSYSPGQGANQPQHF

v_gene: TRBV20-1
j_gene: TRBJ1-5
CDR3aa: CSARVGGQPQHF

v_gene: TRBV7-2
j_gene: TRBJ1-2
CDR3aa: CASSPAWDSSLEWGYTF

v_gene: TRBV5-1
j_gene: TRBJ1-5
CDR3aa: CASSDLAGGQPQHF

v_gene: TRBV12-3/TRBV12-4
j_gene: TRBJ1-1
CDR3aa: CASSPLGDTEAFF

v_gene: TRBV11-3
j_gene: TRBJ1-2
CDR3aa: CASSPLPGQGNYGYTF

v_gene: TRBV7-9
j_gene: TRBJ1-4
CDR3aa: CASSSKQGMGEKLFF

v_gene: TRBV19
j_gene: TRBJ2-7
CDR3aa: CASGLAGAGEQYF

v_gene: TRBV2
j_gene: TRBJ1-1
CDR3aa: CASRDREAFF

v_gene: TRBV12-3/TRBV12-4
j_gene: TRBJ1-1
CDR3aa: CASSNSLDGPRAFF

v_gene: TRBV9
j_gene: TRBJ2-7
CDR3aa: CASSAGTVSEQYF